What follows are 10 T cell receptor beta chains derived from one specimen sequenced in a study of cytomegalovirus exposure and HLA in healthy donors. TCRdb's table, derived via immunoSEQ multiplex PCR, lists solely in-frame clones and lacks some. The profile shows about 190,000 clones, 84% of them singletons. The sample was PBMCs. These receptor sequences come from a man younger than 35 in good health and CMV-seropositive.

This clone was seen more than once but under ten times. CDR3 in DNA: TGTGCCAGTAGTCCCTTGACAGGTAGTAATCAGCCCCAGCATTTT. As protein: CASSPLTGSNQPQHF. V is TRBV19 and J is TRBJ1-5, with D perhaps matching TRBD1 (6 bases). Germline values: CDR1 LNHDA, CDR2 SQIVND (reference sequence). The CDR3 is made up of 15 amino acids. V was trimmed by 5 bases and J by 4 bases, leaving 15 bases between them.

The gene calls are TRBV2 and TRBJ2-5, with D perhaps TRBD2 (6 bases). The CDR3 is 15 amino acids. Germline V lookup: CDR1 SNHLY, CDR2 FYNNEI. V lost 8 bases and J lost 1, with 17 bases in between. CDR3 sequence (DNA): TGTGCCAGCTGGGGTCTAGCGAGAGTCCAAGAGACCCAGTACTTC. Translation gives CASWGLARVQETQYF.

V gene TRBV27 combines with J gene TRBJ2-1; a weak D match, TRBD2 (6 bases). The CDR3 totals 15 residues. Germline V gives CDR1 MNHEY, CDR2 SMNVEV (reference sequence). Trimming removed 7 bases at V and 4 bases at J, with 17 bases between. This CDR3 reads CASTTRPALYNEQFF. DNA for the CDR3: TGTGCCAGCACGACTAGGCCCGCCCTTTACAATGAGCAGTTCTTC.

The J gene is TRBJ2-7, the V gene TRBV28, with D uncertain. V lost 10 bases, J lost 3 bases, and 19 bases lay in between. The CDR3 runs to 14 residues. CDR1 is MDHEN, CDR2 SYDVKM, per germline. The DNA of the CDR3 is TGTGCCATCCTCTCATCCCTAACCGGCTACGAGCAGTACTTC. Amino acid sequence: CAILSSLTGYEQYF.

This clone was recorded once. The rearrangement joins TRBV2 to TRBJ2-1; no clear D gene. The germline V and J ends were trimmed by 4 bases and 7 bases, with 17 bases remaining between them. The CDR3 length is 15 residues. CDR1 and CDR2 (germline): SNHLY, FYNNEI. DNA for the CDR3: TGTGCCAGCAGTGGAAAAGACTGGTTTGTGAATGAGCAGTTCTTC. Amino acids: CASSGKDWFVNEQFF.

The genes are TRBV5-1 and TRBJ1-1, with TRBD1 as a possible D gene (5 bases). V lost 2 bases and J lost 4, with 12 bases in between. Germline CDR1 reads SGHRS; CDR2 reads YFSETQ. The CDR3 is 14 amino acids. The CDR3 nucleotides are TGCGCCAGCAGCTTTTCGGGGGACGGCACTGAAGCTTTCTTT. The encoded protein is CASSFSGDGTEAFF. The complete variable domain, with remaining parts taken from reference TRBV5-1 and TRBJ1-1, reads KAGVTQTPRYLIKTRGQQVTLSCSPISGHRSVSWYQQTPGQGLQFLFEYFSETQRNKGNFPGRFSGRQFSNSRSEMNVSTLELGDSALYLCASSFSGDGTEAFFGQGTRLTVV.

V and J are TRBV4-1 and TRBJ2-7, with 11 positions matching TRBD2. The CDR3 is 18 amino acids. Germline CDR1 reads MGHRA; CDR2 reads YSYEKL. The ends lost 4 bases at V and 3 bases at J; junction bases unmatched: 14. CDR3 DNA sequence: TGCGCCAGCAGCCCCACCGGGACTAGCGGAGGCCCTATCTACGAGCAGTACTTC. Amino acids: CASSPTGTSGGPIYEQYF.

The genes are TRBV15 and TRBJ1-5; D is unclear. This CDR3 has 16 amino acids. V lost 0 bases and J 6 bases, leaving 15 bases between the germline ends. CDR1 and CDR2 from the germline V gene are LNHNV and YYDKDF (reference sequence). The CDR3 DNA is TGTGCCACCAGCAGAGATGCCCGGGGTCCGGGTCAGCCCCAGCATTTT. Translation gives CATSRDARGPGQPQHF.

The J gene is TRBJ1-2, the V gene TRBV5-4, with 7 bases lining up with TRBD1. The CDR3 contains 14 residues. J lost 2 bases, V lost 0 bases, and 1 base had no gene match. The germline V gene has CDR1 SGHNT and CDR2 YYREEE (reference sequence). CDR3 loop: CASSLETGNYGYTF. The CDR3 DNA is TGTGCCAGCAGCTTGGAGACAGGGAACTATGGCTACACCTTC.

V and J are TRBV28 and TRBJ2-5; possible D gene TRBD2, 5 bases. V lost 1 base and J lost 5, with 11 bases in between. Germline V lookup: CDR1 MDHEN, CDR2 SYDVKM. The CDR3 runs 14 residues. The chain's CDR3 is CASSLSLTGETQYF. The CDR3 DNA sequence: TGTGCCAGCAGTTTATCTCTGACGGGGGAGACCCAGTACTTC.